These 24 T cell receptor beta chains share one sample of origin, sequenced in a study of T cell repertoires in cytomegalovirus infection. TCRdb reanalysed the reads using MiXCR and keeps one entry per CDR3 protein. The sample lists 100,000 to 150,000 distinct CDR3 sequences, roughly a quarter occurring once. No cognate antigen is known for these TCRs. The sequencing input was PBMCs, sequenced either directly or after in vitro stimulation (not recorded which). The receptors stem from a human donor in good health (CMV status not recorded). Some clones in this sample may be carry-over from other donors' samples.

This chain uses TRBV12-3 or TRBV12-4 with TRBJ1-1; D unresolved. This CDR3 is 15 amino acids long. V was clipped by 2 bases and J by 3 bases, with 13 bases between them. CDR3 amino acids: CASSLFTIGYTEAFF. Here the CDR3 DNA reads TGTGCCAGCAGTTTATTTACGATTGGGTACACTGAAGCTTTCTTT.

This chain connects TRBV11-2 to TRBJ2-7; TRBD1 agrees at 7 bases. Germline V CDR1 and CDR2: SGHAT, FQNNGV. The J segment lost 3 bases and the V segment lost 1 base, leaving 3 bases of the junction unmatched. The CDR3 has 14 residues. CDR3 sequence: CASSLGQGIYEQYV. For the CDR3, the DNA is TGTGCCAGCAGCTTAGGACAGGGTATCTACGAGCAGTACGTC.

This clonotype was seen a handful of times. This chain joins TRBV7-2 and TRBJ1-1; D unresolved. The V gene lost 2 bases and the J gene lost 1 base, with 11 bases spanning the gap. There are 15 residues in the CDR3. In germline, CDR1 is SGHTA, CDR2 FQGNSA. The DNA for the CDR3 is TGTGCCAGCAGCTTATTCGGGAGATCGAACACTGAAGCTTTCTTT. The encoded protein is CASSLFGRSNTEAFF.

There are a few counts of this clonotype. The rearrangement uses TRBV20-1 and TRBJ1-1, with D uncertain. CDR1 and CDR2 (germline): DFQATT, SNEGSKA (reference sequence). This CDR3 region has 12 residues. The V gene lost 0 bases and the J gene lost 12 bases, with 14 bases spanning the gap. The CDR3 nucleotides are TGCAGTGCTAGAGATGCGGCATTCGAAACTTTCTTT. Its protein product is CSARDAAFETFF.

This clonotype was found many times. The chain couples TRBV7-2 to TRBJ1-3; TRBD1 matches 7 bases. The V segment lost 3 bases and the J segment 2 bases; nucleotides outside the gene matches: 4. Germline CDR1 SGHTA, CDR2 FQGNSA. The CDR3 is 15 residues long. The CDR3 sequence: CASSLTGLTGNTIYF. DNA for the CDR3: TGTGCCAGCAGCTTGACAGGGTTGACTGGAAACACCATATATTTT.

This clonotype was counted many times. CDR3 DNA sequence: TGTGCCAGCAGCTTGAGGCTACAAGAGACCCAGTACTTC. It yields the protein CASSLRLQETQYF. The chain combines TRBV11-3 with TRBJ2-5, with D hard to call. Germline V gene data show CDR1 as SGHNT and CDR2 as YENEEA. The CDR3 covers 13 residues. Trimming removed 3 bases from V and 2 bases from J, with 7 bases in between. The full variable domain, in which reference TRBV11-3 and TRBJ2-5 provide the parts outside the CDR3, is EAGVVQSPRYKIIEKKQPVAFWCNPISGHNTLYWYLQNLGQGPELLIRYENEEAVDDSQLPKDRFSAERLKGVDSTLKIQPAELGDSAVYLCASSLRLQETQYFGPGTRLLVL.

In DNA form, the CDR3 reads TGTGCCACCAGTGATCCCCCGGAGGACTCCCGGAGGGATACGCAGTATTTT. This codes for CATSDPPEDSRRDTQYF. The chain couples TRBV24-1 to TRBJ2-3, with TRBD2 as a possible D gene (5 bases). CDR3 size: 17 residues. Trimming took off 3 bases at V and 6 bases at J, with 21 bases between the two ends. Germline CDR1 KGHDR, CDR2 SFDVKD.

The sample holds a few counts of this clonotype. This chain joins TRBV2 and TRBJ2-4, with no clear D. V gave up 6 bases and J gave up 4 bases, with 4 bases separating them. Germline CDR1 SNHLY, CDR2 FYNNEI. The CDR3 is 11 amino acids. This CDR3 is CASREKNIQYF. In DNA form, the CDR3 reads TGTGCCAGCAGAGAAAAAAACATTCAGTACTTC.

In its sample, this clonotype was seen a few times. The J gene is TRBJ1-3, the V gene TRBV5-8; no definite D call. Trimming pared 1 base from V and 0 bases from J, leaving 5 bases between. CDR3 length equals 14 residues. Germline CDR1 and CDR2: SGHTS and YDEGEE. The DNA of the CDR3 is TGTGCCAGCAGCTTGCGAGCCTCTGGAAACACCATATATTTT. Its protein is CASSLRASGNTIYF.

This clonotype was detected only a few times. This rearrangement joins TRBV7-2 to TRBJ2-5; D is ambiguous. The CDR3 is 15 residues long. With 0 bases removed from V and 5 bases from J, the gap between germline ends came to 13 bases. Germline lookup yields CDR1 SGHTA and CDR2 FQGNSA. In nucleotides, the CDR3 is TGTGCCAGCAGCTTAGCCTCGGATCTGGGGGAGACCCAGTACTTC. Translation: CASSLASDLGETQYF.

The chain joins TRBV19 to TRBJ2-5; 11 nucleotides line up with TRBD2. The CDR3 extends over 15 amino acids. The V gene end was trimmed by 8 bases and the J gene end by 4 bases; junction bases not matched to a gene: 9. Germline V gene sequence: CDR1 LNHDA, CDR2 SQIVND (reference sequence). Here the CDR3 DNA reads TGTGCCAGTGGGAGTTTACTAGCGGGAGTAGAGACCCAGTACTTC. It codes for CASGSLLAGVETQYF.

The chain couples TRBV10-3 to TRBJ2-2, with D possibly TRBD1 on 6 matching bases. This CDR3 has 14 residues. V lost 7 bases to trimming and J lost 5 bases, with 14 bases between them. The germline CDR1 and CDR2 sequences are ENHRY and SYGVKD. The CDR3 protein is CAITILQGTGELFF. The CDR3 DNA is TGTGCCATCACCATCCTACAGGGTACCGGGGAGCTGTTTTTT.

The chain uses TRBV20-1 and TRBJ1-1; the D is unclear. The CDR3 loop spans 14 amino acids. CDR1 is DFQATT, CDR2 SNEGSKA, per germline (reference sequence). Trimming shortened V by 6 bases and J by 4 bases, and 18 bases separated the two germline ends. The CDR3 sequence is CSAETEGSATEAFF. The DNA for the CDR3 is TGCAGTGCCGAGACCGAGGGTTCGGCCACTGAAGCTTTCTTT.

The genes are TRBV7-8 and TRBJ2-7; 9 positions agree with TRBD2. CDR3 length: 17 amino acids. Germline V gene data show CDR1 as SGHVS and CDR2 as FQNEAQ. V shed 0 bases and J 0 bases; nucleotides not matched to a gene: 6. The CDR3 DNA sequence: TGTGCCAGCAGCTTAGCCCCTACTAGCGGGCACTCCTACGAGCAGTACTTC. It translates to CASSLAPTSGHSYEQYF.

The genes are TRBV7-9 and TRBJ1-2; D is ambiguous. The germline CDR1 and CDR2 sequences are SEHNR and FQNEAQ (reference sequence). CDR3 length: 12 residues. V was cut by 0 bases and J by 6 bases, with 5 bases left in between. Here the CDR3 DNA reads TGTGCCAGCAGCTTAGCGGACGATGGCTACACCTTC. Residues: CASSLADDGYTF.

The J gene is TRBJ2-7, the V gene TRBV5-6, with 10 bases that match TRBD2. The trim removed 4 bases at V and 5 bases at J, leaving 3 bases unmatched. The CDR3 runs 13 residues. Germline loops: CDR1 SGHDT, CDR2 YYEEEE. The CDR3 DNA sequence: TGTGCCAGCAGCCTAGCGGGAGCACACGAGCAGTACGTC. Translation gives CASSLAGAHEQYV.

A few counts support this clonotype. V and J are TRBV19 and TRBJ1-1, with D hard to call. The germline CDR1 and CDR2 sequences are LNHDA and SQIVND (reference sequence). The CDR3 runs to 15 residues. The germline V and J ends were trimmed by 5 bases and 0 bases, with 13 bases remaining between them. The CDR3 sequence is CASSSRRVMNTEAFF. DNA of the CDR3: TGTGCCAGTAGTTCACGTAGGGTGATGAACACTGAAGCTTTCTTT.

The chain links TRBV6-5 to TRBJ1-3, with a possible D match to TRBD1 (5 bases). The length of the CDR3 is 15 residues. Germline V gene sequence: CDR1 MNHEY, CDR2 SVGAGI. Trimming stripped 5 bases from V and 5 bases from J, with 16 bases between. The chain's CDR3 is CASSPDTFLRNTIYF. The CDR3, as DNA: TGTGCCAGCAGTCCGGACACCTTCTTGCGAAACACCATATATTTT.

This clonotype appeared a few times. V and J are TRBV6-6 and TRBJ2-2; TRBD2 agrees at 12 bases. The V gene's germline CDR1 is MNHNY and CDR2 SVGAGI (reference sequence). V was clipped by 7 bases and J by 7 bases; unmatched bases: 4. The CDR3 spans 14 residues. The CDR3 sequence is CASTTSGRLGELFF. The CDR3 coding sequence is TGTGCCAGCACTACTAGCGGGAGGCTCGGGGAGCTGTTTTTT.

The V gene is TRBV28, the J gene TRBJ2-7; 11 positions agree with TRBD2. With 10 bases clipped from V and 6 bases from J, the junction kept 8 bases outside the gene matches. Germline values: CDR1 MDHEN, CDR2 SYDVKM. This CDR3 has 13 residues. The CDR3 sequence: CAIDLGTSGEQYF. The CDR3 DNA reads as TGTGCCATCGACCTTGGGACTAGCGGCGAGCAGTACTTC.

The chain carries TRBV4-3 and TRBJ2-1; possible D gene TRBD2, 6 bases. V was cut by 4 bases and J by 1 base, with 23 bases left in between. The CDR3 is 19 residues long. CDR1 LGHNA and CDR2 YSLEER come from the germline V gene. DNA for the CDR3: TGCGCCAGCAGCCCCCTTTTGGGCGGGGAATACGGGTCCTACAATGAGCAGTTCTTC. Its protein is CASSPLLGGEYGSYNEQFF.

In its sample, this clonotype was seen a few times. The rearrangement joins TRBV6-1 to TRBJ2-3; the D is unclear. Germline lookup yields CDR1 MNHNS and CDR2 SASEGT. The CDR3 has 14 residues. The V gene lost 11 bases and the J gene lost 0 bases, with 15 bases spanning the gap. The CDR3 region is CASATGTSTDTQYF. Here the CDR3 DNA reads TGTGCCTCCGCCACGGGTACTAGCACAGATACGCAGTATTTT.

J is TRBJ2-7 and V is TRBV28; TRBD1 is a possible D gene (6 bases). The CDR3 loop spans 11 amino acids. V dropped 8 bases and J dropped 3 bases, with 8 bases sitting between them. Germline values: CDR1 MDHEN, CDR2 SYDVKM. CDR3 nucleotide sequence: TGTGCCAGCGGGACAAGCTACGAGCAGTACTTC. Its translation is CASGTSYEQYF.

The chain has TRBV7-9 and TRBJ2-5; 7 bases match TRBD2. J gave up 5 bases and V 5 bases, and 11 bases lay outside the gene matches. Germline V lookup: CDR1 SEHNR, CDR2 FQNEAQ (reference sequence). The CDR3 extends over 15 amino acids. The CDR3 coding sequence is TGTGCCAGCAGCCTCTCTAGCGGTGGTCGGGAGACCCAGTACTTC. Protein sequence: CASSLSSGGRETQYF.